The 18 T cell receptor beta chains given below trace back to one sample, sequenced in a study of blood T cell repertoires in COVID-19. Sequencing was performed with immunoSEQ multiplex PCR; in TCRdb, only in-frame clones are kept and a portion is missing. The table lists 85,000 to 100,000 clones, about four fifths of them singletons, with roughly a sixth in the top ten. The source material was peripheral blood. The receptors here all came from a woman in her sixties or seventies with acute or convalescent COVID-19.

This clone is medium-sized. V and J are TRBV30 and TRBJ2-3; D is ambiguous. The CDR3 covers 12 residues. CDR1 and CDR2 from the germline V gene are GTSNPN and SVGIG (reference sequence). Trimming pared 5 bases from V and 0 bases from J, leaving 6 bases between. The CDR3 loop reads CAWQVSTDTQYF. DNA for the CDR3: TGTGCCTGGCAGGTTAGCACAGATACGCAGTATTTT.

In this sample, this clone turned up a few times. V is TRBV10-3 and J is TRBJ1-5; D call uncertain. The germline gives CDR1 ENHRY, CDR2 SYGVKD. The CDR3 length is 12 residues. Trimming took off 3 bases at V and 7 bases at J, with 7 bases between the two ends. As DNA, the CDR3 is TGTGCCATCAGTGATGGTAGCCAGCCCCAGCATTTT. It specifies CAISDGSQPQHF.

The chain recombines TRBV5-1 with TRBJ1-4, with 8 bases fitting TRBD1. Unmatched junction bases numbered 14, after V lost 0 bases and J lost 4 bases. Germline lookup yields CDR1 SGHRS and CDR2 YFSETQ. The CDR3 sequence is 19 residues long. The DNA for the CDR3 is TGCGCCAGCAGCTTGGCCGGCGAAACAGGGGGTCTTTTTAATGAAAAACTGTTTTTT. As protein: CASSLAGETGGLFNEKLFF.

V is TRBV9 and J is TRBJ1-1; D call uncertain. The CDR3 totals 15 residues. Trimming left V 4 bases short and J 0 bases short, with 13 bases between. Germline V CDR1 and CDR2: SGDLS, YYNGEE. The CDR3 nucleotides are TGTGCCAGCAGCCCGCGGGCAGAAATGAACACTGAAGCTTTCTTT. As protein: CASSPRAEMNTEAFF.

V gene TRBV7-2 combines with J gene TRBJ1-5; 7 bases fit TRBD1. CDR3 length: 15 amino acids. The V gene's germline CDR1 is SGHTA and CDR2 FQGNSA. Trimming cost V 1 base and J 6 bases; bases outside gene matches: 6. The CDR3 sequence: CASSLEGSGGQPQHF. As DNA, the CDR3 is TGTGCCAGCAGCTTAGAAGGGTCAGGGGGTCAGCCCCAGCATTTT.

The CDR3 DNA reads as TGTGCCAGCAGCCCACAGCAAGGGAGCGGCTACACCTTC. Protein sequence: CASSPQQGSGYTF. The chain recombines TRBV7-2 with TRBJ1-2, with D unclear. Germline V gene lookup returns CDR1 SGHTA and CDR2 FQGNSA. Trimming cost V 5 bases and J 8 bases, with 15 bases left between them. The CDR3 consists of 13 residues.

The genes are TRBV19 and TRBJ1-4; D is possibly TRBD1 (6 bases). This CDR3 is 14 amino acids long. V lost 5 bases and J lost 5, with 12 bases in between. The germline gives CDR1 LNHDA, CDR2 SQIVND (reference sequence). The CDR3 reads CASSGGQRNEKLFF. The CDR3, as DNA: TGTGCCAGTAGTGGGGGACAAAGGAATGAAAAACTGTTTTTT. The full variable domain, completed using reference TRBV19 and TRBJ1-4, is DGGITQSPKYLFRKEGQNVTLSCEQNLNHDAMYWYRQDPGQGLRLIYYSQIVNDFQKGDIAEGYSVSREKKESFPLTVTSAQKNPTAFYLCASSGGQRNEKLFFGSGTQLSVL.

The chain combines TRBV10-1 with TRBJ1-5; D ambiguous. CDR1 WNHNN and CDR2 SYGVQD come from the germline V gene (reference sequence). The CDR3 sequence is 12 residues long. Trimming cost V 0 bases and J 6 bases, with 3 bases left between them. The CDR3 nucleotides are TGCGCCAGCAGTGAGTCGAGTCAGCCCCAGCATTTT. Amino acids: CASSESSQPQHF.

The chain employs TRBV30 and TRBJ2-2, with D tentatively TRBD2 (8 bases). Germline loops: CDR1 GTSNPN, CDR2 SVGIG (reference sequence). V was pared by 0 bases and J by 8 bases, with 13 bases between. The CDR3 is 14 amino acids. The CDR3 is CAWSVGRGQGELFF. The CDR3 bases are TGTGCCTGGAGTGTCGGGAGGGGGCAAGGGGAGCTGTTTTTT.

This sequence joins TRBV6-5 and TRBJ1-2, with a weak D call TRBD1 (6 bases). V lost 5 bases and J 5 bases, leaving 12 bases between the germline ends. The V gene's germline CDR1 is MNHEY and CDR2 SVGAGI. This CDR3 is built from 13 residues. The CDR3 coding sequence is TGTGCCAGCAGTACCCAAACAGGGTATGGCTACACCTTC. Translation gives CASSTQTGYGYTF.

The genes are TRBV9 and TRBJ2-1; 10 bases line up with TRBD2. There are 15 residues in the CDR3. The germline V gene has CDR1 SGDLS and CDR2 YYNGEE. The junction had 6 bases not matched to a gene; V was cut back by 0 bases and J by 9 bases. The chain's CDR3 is CASSVESGGAREQFF. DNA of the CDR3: TGTGCCAGCAGCGTAGAGAGCGGGGGGGCCCGTGAGCAGTTCTTC.

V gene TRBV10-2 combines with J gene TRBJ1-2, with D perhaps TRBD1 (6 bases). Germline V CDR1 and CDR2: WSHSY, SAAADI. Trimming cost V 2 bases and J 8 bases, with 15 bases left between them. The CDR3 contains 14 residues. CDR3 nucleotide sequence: TGCGCCAGCAGTGAGATGGTGGGGGCGCAGGGCTACACCTTC. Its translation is CASSEMVGAQGYTF.

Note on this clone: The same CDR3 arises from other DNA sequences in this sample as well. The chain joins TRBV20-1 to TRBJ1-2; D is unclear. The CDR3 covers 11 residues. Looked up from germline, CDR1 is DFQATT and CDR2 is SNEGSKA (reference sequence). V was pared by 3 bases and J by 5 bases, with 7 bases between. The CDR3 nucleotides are TGCAGTGCTAGTCCGGGTTATGGCTACACCTTC. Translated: CSASPGYGYTF.

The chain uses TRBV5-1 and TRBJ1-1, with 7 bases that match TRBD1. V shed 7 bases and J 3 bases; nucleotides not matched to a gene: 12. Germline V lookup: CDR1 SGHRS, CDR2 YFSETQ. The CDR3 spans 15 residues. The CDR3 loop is CASRSYQGGYTEAFF. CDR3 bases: TGCGCCAGCCGCTCCTACCAAGGGGGCTACACTGAAGCTTTCTTT.

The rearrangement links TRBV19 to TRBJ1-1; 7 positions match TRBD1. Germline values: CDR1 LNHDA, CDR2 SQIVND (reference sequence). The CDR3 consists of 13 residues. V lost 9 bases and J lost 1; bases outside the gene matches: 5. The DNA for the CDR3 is TGTGCCAGCGCACAGGGGCGGAACACTGAAGCTTTCTTT. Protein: CASAQGRNTEAFF. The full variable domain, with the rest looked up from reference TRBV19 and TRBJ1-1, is DGGITQSPKYLFRKEGQNVTLSCEQNLNHDAMYWYRQDPGQGLRLIYYSQIVNDFQKGDIAEGYSVSREKKESFPLTVTSAQKNPTAFYLCASAQGRNTEAFFGQGTRLTVV.

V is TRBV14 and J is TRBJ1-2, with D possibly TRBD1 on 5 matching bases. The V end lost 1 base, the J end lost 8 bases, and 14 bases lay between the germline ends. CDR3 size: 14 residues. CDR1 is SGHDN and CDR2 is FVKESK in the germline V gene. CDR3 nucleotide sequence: TGTGCCAGCAGCCAAGCTAAAACAGGCTCGGGCTACACCTTC. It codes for CASSQAKTGSGYTF.

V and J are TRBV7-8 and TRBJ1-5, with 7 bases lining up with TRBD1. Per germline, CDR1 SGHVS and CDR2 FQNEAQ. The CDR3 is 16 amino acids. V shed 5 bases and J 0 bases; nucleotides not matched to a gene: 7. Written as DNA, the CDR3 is TGTGCCAGCAGCCTCGGGACAGCTAATAGCAATCAGCCCCAGCATTTT. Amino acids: CASSLGTANSNQPQHF.

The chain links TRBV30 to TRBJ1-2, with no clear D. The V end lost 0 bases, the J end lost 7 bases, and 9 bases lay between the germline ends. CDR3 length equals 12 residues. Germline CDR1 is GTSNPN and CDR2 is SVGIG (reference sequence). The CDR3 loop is CAWSVGSGGYTF. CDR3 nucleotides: TGTGCCTGGAGTGTAGGATCGGGTGGCTACACCTTC. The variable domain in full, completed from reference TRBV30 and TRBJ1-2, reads SQTIHQWPATLVQPVGSPLSLECTVEGTSNPNLYWYRQAAGRGLQLLFYSVGIGQISSEVPQNLSASRPQDRQFILSSKKLLLSDSGFYLCAWSVGSGGYTFGSGTRLTVV.